This TCR beta chain is from a study of T-cell reconstitution after alpha-beta-depleted transplantation in children. The authors prepared the TCRbeta library with unique molecular identifiers. One entry per CDR3 protein results from TCRdb running MiXCR on the PCR reads. The sample lists about 600,000 distinct CDR3 sequences; over 10% were seen once. Trimming at V came to 5 bases and at J to 5 bases, leaving 9 bases not matched to a gene. The CDR3 length is 15 residues. As for this clonotype: What it recognizes is unknown.

Study findings and constraints: High day-60 TCRbeta diversity in some patients came from surviving recipient T cells and thymic progenitors. Newly produced T cells mostly accounted for T-cell counts and diversity one year post-transplant. The origin of alpha-beta T cells about two months after transplant was reportedly several hundred expanded graft clones.

The sequence derives from a male patient younger than 18 who had a stem cell transplant for acute myeloid leukemia, so the T cells may come from the graft donor. The V call is TRBV12-3 or TRBV12-4, the J call TRBJ2-5; 9 bases match TRBD1. This specimen was PBMCs, mostly from graft donor cells, taken 360 days after TCRalphabeta/CD19-depleted stem cell transplant. CDR3 loop: CASSPTQGAWETQYF. CDR3 DNA sequence: TGTGCCAGCAGTCCTACACAGGGGGCCTGGGAGACCCAGTACTTC.